The clone carrying this TCR beta chain was seen ten or more times. Its cognate antigen is unknown. The record originates from a study of metastatic and nonmetastatic thyroid tumors. Study overall: Across blood and tumor or nodule tissue, repertoires from malignant and benign thyroid patients were compared with one another. Study observations and caveats: Malignant tumors reportedly showed significantly higher TCR beta diversity than benign nodules in both blood and tumor.

Thyroid surgery was performed in patients who had received no treatment beforehand. The CDR3 sequence is 14 residues long. Trimming left V 4 bases short and J 4 bases short, with 13 bases between. The germline V gene encodes CDR1 SNHLY and CDR2 FYNNEI. In the original analysis: In papillary thyroid cancer, a distant-metastasis classifier was built using CDR3 differences across clinicopathological groups. TCRdb re-called the PCR reads via MiXCR. These V and J calls originate from TCRdb's pipeline instead of the authors' own analysis. The top ten clones hold 19% of a sample with around 31,000 clones, 14% to 15% of them seen once.

The sequence came from a male donor with papillary thyroid cancer or a benign thyroid nodule (not recorded which). Some clones in this sample may be carry-over from other donors' samples. V usage is TRBV2 and J usage is TRBJ1-1; perhaps TRBD1 as D (5 bases). The sequenced sample was blood. Written as DNA, the CDR3 is TGTGCCAGCAGTGCAGGGAGGCAGGGCACTGAAGCTTTCTTT. Protein: CASSAGRQGTEAFF.